The 10 T cell receptor beta chains reported below all come from one sample, sequenced in a study of T cell repertoires in cytomegalovirus infection. TCRdb ran MiXCR on the reads and lists one entry per CDR3 protein. The data hold around 630,000 distinct CDR3 sequences, with approximately 24% observed a single time. The sequenced material came from CD8+ T cells from PBMCs. Receptors originate from a human donor in good health (CMV status not recorded). Some clones in this sample may be carry-over from other donors' samples.

This clonotype was seen ten or more times. The chain couples TRBV7-2 to TRBJ2-7; the D gene could be TRBD1 or TRBD2 (5 bases each). This CDR3 comprises 12 residues. CDR1 is SGHTA and CDR2 is FQGNSA in the germline V gene. This CDR3 reads CASSGPDYEQYF. The CDR3 DNA sequence: TGTGCGAGCTCGGGGCCTGACTACGAGCAGTACTTC. The full variable domain, completed using reference TRBV7-2 and TRBJ2-7, is GAGVSQSPSNKVTEKGKDVELRCDPISGHTALYWYRQSLGQGLEFLIYFQGNSAPDKSGLPSDRFSAERTGGSVSTLTIQRTQQEDSAVYLCASSGPDYEQYFGPGTRLTVT.

The chain is built from TRBV6-2 or TRBV6-3 and TRBJ2-4; the match to TRBD1 covers 7 bases. The CDR3 runs to 15 residues. V lost 6 bases, J lost 9 bases, and 14 bases stayed unmatched. Germline CDR1 reads MNHEY; CDR2 reads SVGEGT. The CDR3, as DNA: TGTGCCAGCAGCAGGGGGACAGCCCCTTCGTCCATTCAGTACTTC. Its protein is CASSRGTAPSSIQYF.

The rearrangement joins TRBV20-1 to TRBJ2-7; possible D gene TRBD1, 6 bases. The germline V and J ends were trimmed by 2 bases and 0 bases, with 17 bases remaining between them. The germline CDR1 and CDR2 sequences are DFQATT and SNEGSKA (reference sequence). The CDR3 contains 16 residues. CDR3 sequence (DNA): TGCAGTGCTAGAACATTGGACAGCGTCTACTCCTACGAGCAGTACTTC. This encodes CSARTLDSVYSYEQYF.

This clonotype has ten or more counts. This rearrangement joins TRBV7-2 to TRBJ2-3; the D gene is possibly TRBD2 (7 bases). The CDR3 sequence is 18 residues long. Trimming left V 1 base short and J 3 bases short, with 20 bases between. Germline V gene lookup returns CDR1 SGHTA and CDR2 FQGNSA. CDR3 loop: CASSLGGGYRERTDTQYF. The CDR3 nucleotides read TGTGCCAGCAGCTTAGGGGGGGGATACAGGGAGCGGACAGATACGCAGTATTTT.

The V and J genes are TRBV7-6 and TRBJ2-7, with D unresolved. Trimming shortened V by 8 bases and J by 4 bases, and 12 bases separated the two germline ends. This CDR3 is built from 12 residues. Germline V CDR1 and CDR2: SGHVS, FNYEAQ. As DNA, the CDR3 is TGTGCCAGCGGATTTACATCTTACGAGCAGTACTTC. Its translation: CASGFTSYEQYF.

Concerning this clonotype itself: Being one base from a much bigger clone, this may be a read error. The chain joins TRBV28 to TRBJ2-1, with 9 bases fitting TRBD1. Trimming at V came to 6 bases and at J to 8 bases, leaving 11 bases not matched to a gene. Germline lookup yields CDR1 MDHEN and CDR2 SYDVKM. The CDR3 length is 15 residues. This CDR3 is CASSRDRVVEYEQFF. CDR3 sequence (DNA): TGTGCCAGCAGCCGGGACAGGGTGGTAGAGTATGAGCAGTTCTTC.

The chain uses TRBV20-1 and TRBJ2-2; 13 nucleotides line up with TRBD2. This CDR3 is 16 amino acids long. The V gene end was trimmed by 4 bases and the J gene end by 4 bases; junction bases not matched to a gene: 6. CDR1 and CDR2 (germline): DFQATT, SNEGSKA (reference sequence). CDR3 in amino acids: CSAKTSGGPSTGELFF. CDR3 in DNA: TGCAGTGCTAAGACTAGCGGGGGGCCAAGCACCGGGGAGCTGTTTTTT.

This clonotype was picked up one time. This chain joins TRBV14 and TRBJ1-1; 7 bases line up with TRBD1. V lost 2 bases and J lost 11; bases outside the gene matches: 17. This CDR3 region has 16 residues. Germline assignment: CDR1 SGHDN and CDR2 FVKESK. Here the CDR3 reads CASSQQREMTGRGAFF. The CDR3 nucleotides are TGTGCCAGCAGCCAACAGAGAGAAATGACAGGGAGAGGTGCTTTCTTT.

This clonotype turned up a few times. DNA of the CDR3: TGTGCCAGCAGCTTAAAGGGGAGTCTAGGCTATGGCTACACCTTC. Translation gives CASSLKGSLGYGYTF. V and J are TRBV13 and TRBJ1-2; tentative D call: TRBD1 (5 bases). The germline V gene encodes CDR1 PRHDT and CDR2 FYEKMQ (reference sequence). The V gene lost 2 bases and the J gene lost 4 bases, with 14 bases spanning the gap. The CDR3 runs 15 residues.

This clonotype has more than one count but fewer than ten. The V call is TRBV6-2 or TRBV6-3, the J call TRBJ2-2, with 10 nucleotides matching TRBD2. The germline V gene has CDR1 MNHEY and CDR2 SVGEGT. This CDR3 contains 17 residues. The trim removed 6 bases at V and 6 bases at J, leaving 13 bases unmatched. CDR3 protein: CASRGSTGTSVPGELFF. CDR3 DNA sequence: TGTGCCAGCAGGGGGTCTACCGGGACTAGCGTTCCCGGGGAGCTGTTTTTT.